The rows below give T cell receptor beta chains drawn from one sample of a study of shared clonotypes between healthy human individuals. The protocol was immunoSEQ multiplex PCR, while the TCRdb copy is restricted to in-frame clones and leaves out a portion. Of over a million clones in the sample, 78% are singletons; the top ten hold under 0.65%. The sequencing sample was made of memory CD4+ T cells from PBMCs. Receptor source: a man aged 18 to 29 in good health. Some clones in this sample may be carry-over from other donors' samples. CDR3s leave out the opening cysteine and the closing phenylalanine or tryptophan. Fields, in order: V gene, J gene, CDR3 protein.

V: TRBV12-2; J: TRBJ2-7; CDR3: ASRLTQGGEQY
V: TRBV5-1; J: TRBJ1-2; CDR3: ASSLTGGDNGYT
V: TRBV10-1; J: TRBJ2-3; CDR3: ARVGGGRAPDTQY
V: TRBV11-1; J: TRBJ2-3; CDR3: ASSLRSTQRVGTQY
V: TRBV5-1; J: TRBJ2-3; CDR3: ASSLDPAHGGTDTQY
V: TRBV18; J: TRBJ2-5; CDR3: ASSPIIPSGGQETQY
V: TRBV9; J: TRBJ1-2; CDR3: ASSPRQDPYGYT
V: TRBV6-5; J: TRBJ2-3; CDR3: ASSYRDSTDTQY
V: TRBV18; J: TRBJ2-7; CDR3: ASSPMIGSAYEQY
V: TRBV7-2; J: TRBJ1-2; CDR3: ASSPSRDTGGYT
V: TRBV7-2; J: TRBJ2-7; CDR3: ASRYGTSGAYEQY
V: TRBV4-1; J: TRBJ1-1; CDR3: ASSQEGTKAF
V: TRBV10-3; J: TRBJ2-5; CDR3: AISEESGETQY
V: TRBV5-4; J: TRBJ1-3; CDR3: ASSSDSRRSGNTIY
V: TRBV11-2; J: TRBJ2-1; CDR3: ASSLEWASGSYEQF
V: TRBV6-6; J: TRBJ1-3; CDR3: ASGTSGNTIY
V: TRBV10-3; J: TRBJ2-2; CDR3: AISQGGTNTGELF
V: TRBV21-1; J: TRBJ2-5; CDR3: ASSLGTSASQETQY
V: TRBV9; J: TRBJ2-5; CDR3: ASSPFERVGTQY
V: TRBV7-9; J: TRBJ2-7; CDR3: ASSFSGEYEQY
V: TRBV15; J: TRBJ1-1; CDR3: ATSRGGVGTGGTEAF
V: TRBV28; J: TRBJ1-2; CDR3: ASSPQRGSFYGYT
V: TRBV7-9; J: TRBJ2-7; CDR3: ASSPSDRGSD